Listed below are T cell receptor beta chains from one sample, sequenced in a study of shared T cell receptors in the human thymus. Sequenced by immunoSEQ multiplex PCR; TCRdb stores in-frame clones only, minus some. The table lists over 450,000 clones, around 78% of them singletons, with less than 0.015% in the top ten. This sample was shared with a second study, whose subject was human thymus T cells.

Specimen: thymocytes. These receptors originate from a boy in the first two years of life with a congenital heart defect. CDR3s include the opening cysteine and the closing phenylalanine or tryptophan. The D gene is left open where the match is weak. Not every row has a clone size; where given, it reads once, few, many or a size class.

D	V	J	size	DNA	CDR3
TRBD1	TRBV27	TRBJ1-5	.	TGTGCCAGCAGTCCGAGACAGGGAAGAGAGGGACAGCCCCAGCATTTT	CASSPRQGREGQPQHF
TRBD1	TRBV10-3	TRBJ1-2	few	TGTGCCATCAGTGCCCCTTCGACAGGGGGTCATGGCTACACCTTC	CAISAPSTGGHGYTF
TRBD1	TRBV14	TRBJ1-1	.	TGTGCCAGCAGCCAAGGCCCCGACGGGACAGAAGACACTGAAGCTTTCTTT	CASSQGPDGTEDTEAFF
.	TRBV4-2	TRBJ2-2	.	TGTGCCAGCAGCCAAGAACGATCGGGTCAGGGTGTGGAAGGGAACACCGGGGAGCTGTTTTTT	CASSQERSGQGVEGNTGELFF
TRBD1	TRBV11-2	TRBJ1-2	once	TGTGCCAGCAGCTTAGATCAATGGGGCAGGGGGCACTATGGCTACACCTTC	CASSLDQWGRGHYGYTF
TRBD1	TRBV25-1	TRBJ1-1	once	TGTGCCAGCAGCCGAGGGACAGGGAAGAACACTGAAGCTTTCTTT	CASSRGTGKNTEAFF
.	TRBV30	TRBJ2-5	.	TGTGCCTGGAGTCCAGAGGGAGCCCAAGAGACCCAGTACTTC	CAWSPEGAQETQYF
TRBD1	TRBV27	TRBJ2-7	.	TGTGCCAGCAGTCCGAAATCGGGAGCCGGGACAGGGGGATACGAGCAGTACTTC	CASSPKSGAGTGGYEQYF
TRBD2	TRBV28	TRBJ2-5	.	TGTGCCAGCAGTTTGGGGACTAGCGTTCAAGAGACCCAGTACTTC	CASSLGTSVQETQYF
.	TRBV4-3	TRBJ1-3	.	TGCGCCAGCAGCCAACCGGACAGCTCTGGAAACACCATATATTTT	CASSQPDSSGNTIYF
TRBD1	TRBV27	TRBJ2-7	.	TGTGCCAGCAGTTTTGGACAGGACTCCTACGAGCAGTACTTC	CASSFGQDSYEQYF
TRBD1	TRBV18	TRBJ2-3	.	TGTGCCAGCTCGGACCCCGACAGGGGGAGCACAGATACGCAGTATTTT	CASSDPDRGSTDTQYF
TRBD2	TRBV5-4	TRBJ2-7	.	TGTGCCAGCAGCTCGCGGACTAGCGGGACCTACGAGCAGTACTTC	CASSSRTSGTYEQYF
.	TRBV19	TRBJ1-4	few	TGTGCCAGTAGTGGAGAACACTCAACTAATGAAAAACTGTTTTTT	CASSGEHSTNEKLFF
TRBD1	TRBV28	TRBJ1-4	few	TGTGCCAGCAGAGGACAGGGATTTTTGGATGAAAAACTGTTTTTT	CASRGQGFLDEKLFF
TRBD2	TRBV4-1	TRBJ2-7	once	TGCGCCAGCAGCCAAGGTTGGGGACTAGCGGGAGGTAACGAGCAGTACTTC	CASSQGWGLAGGNEQYF
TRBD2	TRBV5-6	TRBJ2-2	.	TGTGCCAGCAGCTTGGCCTCGGTGGGAGGGACGGGAACCGGGGAGCTGTTTTTT	CASSLASVGGTGTGELFF
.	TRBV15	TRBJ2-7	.	TGTGCCACCAGCAGAGCTTCGATAGCTTTGCCCCACGAGCAGTACTTC	CATSRASIALPHEQYF
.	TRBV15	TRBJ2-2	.	TGTGCCACCAGCGTACAGGGCAAGGAGCTGTTTTTT	CATSVQGKELFF
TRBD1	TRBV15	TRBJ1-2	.	TGTGCCACCAGCGGGGACAGACTAAACTATGGCTACACCTTC	CATSGDRLNYGYTF
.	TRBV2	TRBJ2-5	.	TGTGCCAGCAGTGAGGCTTTACAAGAGACCCAGTACTTC	CASSEALQETQYF
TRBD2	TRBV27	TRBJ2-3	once	TGTGCCAGCAGTTTCCTCATGGGAGGGGGCACAGATACGCAGTATTTT	CASSFLMGGGTDTQYF
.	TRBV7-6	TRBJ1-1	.	TGTGCCAGCAGCTCAGCAAGGGACATCAACACTGAAGCTTTCTTT	CASSSARDINTEAFF
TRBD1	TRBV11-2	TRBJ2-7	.	TGTGCCAGCAGTGGGGACAGGGGGCGGATCGGGAGGATCTACGAGCAGTACTTC	CASSGDRGRIGRIYEQYF
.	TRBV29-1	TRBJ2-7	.	TGCAGCGTGCGGGCAGCCTACGAGCAGTACTTC	CSVRAAYEQYF
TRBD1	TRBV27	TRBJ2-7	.	TGTGCCAGCAGTTCCCGGACAGGGGCCTACGAGCAGTACTTC	CASSSRTGAYEQYF
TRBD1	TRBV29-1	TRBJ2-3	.	TGCAGCGAGCTCGGACAGGTCAAGGGCACAGATACGCAGTATTTT	CSELGQVKGTDTQYF
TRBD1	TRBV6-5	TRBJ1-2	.	TGTGCCAGCAGCCGGGACAGAATCTATGGCTACACCTTC	CASSRDRIYGYTF
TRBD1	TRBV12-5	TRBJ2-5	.	TGTGCTAGTGGTTTGGTAGGGCAGGGGGCAAGGGAGACCCAGTACTTC	CASGLVGQGARETQYF
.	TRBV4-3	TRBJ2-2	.	TGCGCCAGCAGCCAAGAAGAGGGTTGGGACACCGGGGAGCTGTTTTTT	CASSQEEGWDTGELFF